These 28 T cell receptor beta chains were all obtained from the same sample, sequenced in a study of blood T cell repertoires in COVID-19. Some clones are missing from TCRdb's copy, which holds only in-frame ones; the method was immunoSEQ multiplex PCR. The repertoire holds approximately 65,000 clones, approximately 83% seen once, with more than 0.95% in the top ten. The sequenced material came from peripheral blood. These receptors were taken from a middle-aged man with acute or convalescent COVID-19.

In this sample, this clone turned up a few times. The rearrangement joins TRBV7-2 to TRBJ1-2; 8 positions match TRBD1. Germline-derived CDR1 and CDR2 are SGHTA and FQGNSA. The trim removed 3 bases at V and 4 bases at J, leaving 7 bases unmatched. This CDR3 comprises 15 residues. The CDR3 loop reads CASSLQGALSYGYTF. The CDR3 bases are TGTGCCAGCAGCTTGCAGGGGGCGCTAAGCTATGGCTACACCTTC.

V gene TRBV28 combines with J gene TRBJ1-3, with 7 bases aligning to TRBD1. V lost 4 bases to trimming and J lost 4 bases; unmatched junction nucleotides: 1. Germline V lookup: CDR1 MDHEN, CDR2 SYDVKM. The CDR3 length is 13 residues. The CDR3, as DNA: TGTGCCAGCAGTTCGACAGGGGGAAACACCATATATTTT. Translated: CASSSTGGNTIYF.

The chain has TRBV12-5 and TRBJ1-1; TRBD1 is a possible D gene (5 bases). CDR3 size: 12 residues. V lost 4 bases to trimming and J lost 4 bases, with 7 bases between them. The germline gives CDR1 LGHNT, CDR2 FRNRAP. The CDR3 sequence is CASGSDSTEAFF. DNA of the CDR3: TGTGCTAGTGGTTCCGACAGCACTGAAGCTTTCTTT.

The chain is built from TRBV9 and TRBJ2-1, with D possibly TRBD2 on 6 matching bases. Germline V gene lookup returns CDR1 SGDLS and CDR2 YYNGEE. V shed 3 bases and J shed 8 bases, with 12 bases lying between them. The length of the CDR3 is 13 residues. CDR3 sequence: CASSEPGGDEQFF. CDR3 nucleotide sequence: TGTGCCAGCAGCGAGCCGGGCGGGGATGAGCAGTTCTTC.

The chain recombines TRBV3-1 (or the pseudogene TRBV3-2) with TRBJ2-1; the match to TRBD2 covers 7 bases. This CDR3 is built from 17 residues. Trimming at V came to 1 base and at J to 0 bases, leaving 6 bases not matched to a gene. The germline V gene has CDR1 LGHDT and CDR2 YNNKEL (reference sequence). The CDR3 DNA reads TGTGCCAGCAGCCAAGCGGCGGGGGTTAGCTCCTACAATGAGCAGTTCTTC. Protein: CASSQAAGVSSYNEQFF.

The chain recombines TRBV5-1 with TRBJ1-1, with D unresolved. V lost 0 bases and J 4 bases, leaving 7 bases between the germline ends. Germline values: CDR1 SGHRS, CDR2 YFSETQ. The CDR3 runs to 13 residues. As DNA, the CDR3 is TGCGCCAGCAGCTTGGCCTCAGGCACTGAAGCTTTCTTT. Encoded protein: CASSLASGTEAFF.

The chain has TRBV19 and TRBJ1-5, with D tentatively TRBD1 (5 bases). The CDR3 is made up of 16 amino acids. CDR1 and CDR2 from the germline V gene are LNHDA and SQIVND (reference sequence). The V gene lost 3 bases and the J gene lost 1 base, with 13 bases spanning the gap. The CDR3 nucleotides read TGTGCCAGTAGTATTCTATCGGGACTGAGCAATCAGCCCCAGCATTTT. Translated: CASSILSGLSNQPQHF. The entire variable domain, with the rest obtained from reference TRBV19 and TRBJ1-5, is as follows: DGGITQSPKYLFRKEGQNVTLSCEQNLNHDAMYWYRQDPGQGLRLIYYSQIVNDFQKGDIAEGYSVSREKKESFPLTVTSAQKNPTAFYLCASSILSGLSNQPQHFGDGTRLSIL.

The CDR3 DNA reads TGTGCCAGCAGCCGCGGGGCCAACTACGAGCAGTACTTC. It codes for CASSRGANYEQYF. The J gene is TRBJ2-7, the V gene TRBV13; tentatively, D is TRBD2 (6 bases). The CDR3 sequence is 13 residues long. Trimming left V 5 bases short and J 3 bases short, with 11 bases between. Germline V CDR1 and CDR2: PRHDT, FYEKMQ (reference sequence).

V is TRBV6-6 and J is TRBJ1-4; the D is unclear. This CDR3 is 13 amino acids long. CDR1 MNHNY and CDR2 SVGAGI come from the germline V gene (reference sequence). V gave up 9 bases and J gave up 5 bases, with 13 bases separating them. The CDR3 loop is CASCTGNNEKLFF. In DNA form, the CDR3 reads TGTGCCAGTTGCACGGGAAACAATGAAAAACTGTTTTTT.

The J gene is TRBJ1-2, the V gene TRBV10-2, with D possibly matching TRBD1 (6 bases). Deletions cut 8 bases from V and 7 bases from J, with 17 bases between. Germline values: CDR1 WSHSY, CDR2 SAAADI. The CDR3 has 13 residues. Written as DNA, the CDR3 is TGCGCCAGCGGGGAACAGGGAAGAGGTGGCTACACCTTC. Translated: CASGEQGRGGYTF.

Only one count was recorded for this clone. This sequence joins TRBV5-4 and TRBJ2-1, with TRBD1 matching over 9 bases. This CDR3 is 15 amino acids long. J lost 6 bases, V lost 7 bases, and 11 bases had no gene match. The V gene's germline CDR1 is SGHNT and CDR2 YYREEE (reference sequence). In DNA, the CDR3 is TGTGCCAGCGGATCCGGGACAGGGACCCGCAATGAGCAGTTCTTC. It translates to CASGSGTGTRNEQFF.

This clone has just one count. This sequence joins TRBV7-2 and TRBJ2-7, with no clear D. There are 14 residues in the CDR3. Germline V CDR1 and CDR2: SGHTA, FQGNSA. V was clipped by 5 bases and J by 4 bases, with 15 bases between them. CDR3 coding DNA: TGTGCCAGCAGCCCAAACAGAGAGCCTTACGAGCAGTACTTC. Amino acids: CASSPNREPYEQYF.

The chain employs TRBV13 and TRBJ1-5; a possible D gene is TRBD1 (6 bases). The CDR3 contains 16 residues. The germline gives CDR1 PRHDT, CDR2 FYEKMQ (reference sequence). Trimming shortened V by 5 bases and J by 7 bases, and 21 bases separated the two germline ends. The CDR3 spells CASSQEKGGAEQPQHF. DNA of the CDR3: TGTGCCAGCAGCCAGGAAAAAGGGGGGGCGGAGCAGCCCCAGCATTTT.

The chain couples TRBV11-2 to TRBJ2-5; D is unclear. CDR3 length: 12 amino acids. V dropped 5 bases and J dropped 10 bases, with 14 bases sitting between them. Germline CDR1 SGHAT, CDR2 FQNNGV. This CDR3 reads CASSPGDGVQYF. CDR3 DNA: TGTGCCAGCAGCCCCGGTGACGGAGTCCAGTACTTC.

The chain links TRBV11-2 to TRBJ2-7; 9 positions agree with TRBD2. The CDR3 length is 18 residues. Trimming at V came to 1 base and at J to 2 bases, leaving 12 bases not matched to a gene. Per germline, CDR1 SGHAT and CDR2 FQNNGV. The CDR3 spells CASSLGTGAGGRAYEQYF. The CDR3 nucleotides read TGTGCCAGCAGCTTAGGAACCGGTGCGGGGGGGAGGGCCTACGAGCAGTACTTC.

The V gene is TRBV5-6, the J gene TRBJ1-1; D might be TRBD1 (5 bases). The CDR3 loop spans 14 amino acids. V lost 2 bases to trimming and J lost 1 base, with 9 bases between them. Germline CDR1 is SGHDT and CDR2 is YYEEEE. The DNA for the CDR3 is TGTGCCAGCAGCTTCCAGGGCGGGAACACTGAAGCTTTCTTT. Translating it yields CASSFQGGNTEAFF.

The chain has TRBV7-8 and TRBJ1-2, with D tentatively TRBD1 (5 bases). The length of the CDR3 is 14 residues. Germline-derived CDR1 and CDR2 are SGHVS and FQNEAQ. The V gene lost 5 bases and the J gene lost 0 bases, with 10 bases spanning the gap. The CDR3 DNA reads as TGTGCCAGCAGCCAGAGACAGACTAACTATGGCTACACCTTC. This translates into CASSQRQTNYGYTF. Together with reference TRBV7-8 and TRBJ1-2, the CDR3 gives the full variable domain: GAGVSQSPRYKVAKRGQDVALRCDPISGHVSLFWYQQALGQGPEFLTYFQNEAQLDKSGLPSDRFFAERPEGSVSTLKIQRTQQEDSAVYLCASSQRQTNYGYTFGSGTRLTVV.

V usage is TRBV5-1 and J usage is TRBJ1-1, with D tentatively TRBD1 (6 bases). V shed 4 bases and J shed 6 bases, with 16 bases lying between them. Germline V gives CDR1 SGHRS, CDR2 YFSETQ. This CDR3 has 14 residues. CDR3 in DNA: TGCGCCAGCAGCCCGGGAAGGGGGGGCGCTGAAGCTTTCTTT. Protein sequence: CASSPGRGGAEAFF.

The rearrangement uses TRBV4-1 and TRBJ2-3, with D perhaps TRBD2 (6 bases). The CDR3 totals 19 residues. The germline V gene has CDR1 MGHRA and CDR2 YSYEKL. The V gene lost 2 bases and the J gene lost 0 bases, with 21 bases spanning the gap. CDR3 sequence (DNA): TGCGCCAGCAGCCAACCCGGCGGGGTACTTCTTTCTAGCACAGATACGCAGTATTTT. The encoded protein is CASSQPGGVLLSSTDTQYF.

The chain joins TRBV5-5 to TRBJ2-2; TRBD1 agrees at 9 bases. The CDR3 is 15 residues long. With V trimmed by 0 bases and J by 6 bases, 3 bases remained unmatched. Germline V gene data show CDR1 as SGHKS and CDR2 as YYEKEE (reference sequence). This CDR3 reads CASSLVQGAAGELFF. The DNA for the CDR3 is TGTGCCAGCAGCTTGGTACAGGGGGCAGCCGGGGAGCTGTTTTTT. Supplemented by reference TRBV5-5 and TRBJ2-2, the full variable domain reads DAGVTQSPTHLIKTRGQQVTLRCSPISGHKSVSWYQQVLGQGPQFIFQYYEKEERGRGNFPDRFSARQFPNYSSELNVNALLLGDSALYLCASSLVQGAAGELFFGEGSRLTVL.

The CDR3 region is CASSPKDSGRTEAFF. In DNA form, the CDR3 reads TGTGCCAGCTCACCGAAAGACAGCGGGAGGACTGAAGCTTTCTTT. V usage is TRBV18 and J usage is TRBJ1-1; D is possibly TRBD1 (5 bases). The CDR3 length is 15 residues. Germline assignment: CDR1 KGHSH and CDR2 LQKENI. Trimming cost V 3 bases and J 5 bases, with 16 bases left between them.

The J gene is TRBJ2-7, the V gene TRBV5-1, with 8 nucleotides matching TRBD1. The V gene's germline CDR1 is SGHRS and CDR2 YFSETQ. After removal of 2 bases from V and 6 bases from J, the junction contained 4 bases not matched to a gene. This CDR3 is 13 amino acids long. The CDR3 DNA is TGCGCCAGCAGCTTCCAGGGGGCAGCCGAGCAGTACTTC. As protein: CASSFQGAAEQYF.

A single count supports this clone. The chain joins TRBV9 to TRBJ1-4, with D perhaps matching TRBD1 (6 bases). V lost 4 bases and J 3 bases, leaving 13 bases between the germline ends. Germline V gene data show CDR1 as SGDLS and CDR2 as YYNGEE. CDR3 size: 15 residues. The CDR3 DNA follows: TGTGCCAGCAGCTCCAGACAGGCCCCTAATGAAAAACTGTTTTTT. Its translation is CASSSRQAPNEKLFF.

The chain is built from TRBV2 and TRBJ2-1; D possibly corresponds to TRBD2 (6 bases). Between the trimmed V and J ends, which lost 8 bases and 5 bases, there was a span of 10 bases. CDR3 size: 12 residues. In germline, CDR1 is SNHLY, CDR2 FYNNEI. The CDR3: CASAGLDNEQFF. CDR3 sequence (DNA): TGTGCCAGCGCGGGACTCGACAATGAGCAGTTCTTC.

This clone was counted between two and nine times. The chain combines TRBV19 with TRBJ1-5, with 9 bases fitting TRBD1. There are 16 residues in the CDR3. The germline V gene has CDR1 LNHDA and CDR2 SQIVND (reference sequence). V dropped 6 bases and J dropped 6; count of bases not matched to a gene: 12. The CDR3 DNA is TGTGCCAGTAGAAACTCCGGGACAGGGACGTCTCAGCCCCAGCATTTT. As protein: CASRNSGTGTSQPQHF.

The CDR3 nucleotides read TGTGCCAGTAGCCCCCCAGGGGGGAGGACTGAAGCTTTCTTT. Protein sequence: CASSPPGGRTEAFF. The chain has TRBV19 and TRBJ1-1; the match to TRBD1 covers 7 bases. CDR1 is LNHDA and CDR2 is SQIVND in the germline V gene (reference sequence). The V segment lost 6 bases and the J segment 5 bases; nucleotides outside the gene matches: 9. This CDR3 comprises 14 residues.

The chain uses TRBV11-3 and TRBJ2-3, with TRBD2 matching 10 bases. Germline V lookup: CDR1 SGHNT, CDR2 YENEEA. V shed 1 base, J shed 2 bases, and the junction held 6 bases outside the gene matches. This CDR3 is 17 amino acids long. The CDR3 protein is CASSLGLAGDNTDTQYF. The CDR3 region has the DNA TGTGCCAGCAGCTTAGGGCTAGCGGGGGACAACACAGATACGCAGTATTTT. Full variable domain (outside the CDR3, taken from reference TRBV11-3 and TRBJ2-3): EAGVVQSPRYKIIEKKQPVAFWCNPISGHNTLYWYLQNLGQGPELLIRYENEEAVDDSQLPKDRFSAERLKGVDSTLKIQPAELGDSAVYLCASSLGLAGDNTDTQYFGPGTRLTVL.

The chain uses TRBV7-8 and TRBJ1-3, with a possible D match to TRBD1 (6 bases). Between the trimmed V and J ends, which lost 0 bases and 4 bases, there was a span of 16 bases. Germline CDR1 and CDR2: SGHVS and FQNEAQ. The CDR3 length is 17 residues. The CDR3 protein is CASSLASGGAGGNTIYF. DNA of the CDR3: TGTGCCAGCAGCTTAGCGTCGGGGGGCGCGGGAGGAAACACCATATATTTT.